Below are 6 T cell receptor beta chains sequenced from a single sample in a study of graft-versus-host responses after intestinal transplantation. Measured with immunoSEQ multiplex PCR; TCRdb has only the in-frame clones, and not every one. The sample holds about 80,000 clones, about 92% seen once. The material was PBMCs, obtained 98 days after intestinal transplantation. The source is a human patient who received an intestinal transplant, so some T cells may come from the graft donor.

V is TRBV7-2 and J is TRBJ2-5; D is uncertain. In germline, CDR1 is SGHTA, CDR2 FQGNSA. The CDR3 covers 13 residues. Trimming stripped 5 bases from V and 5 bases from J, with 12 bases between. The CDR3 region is CASSPGGVETQYF. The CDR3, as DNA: TGTGCCAGCAGCCCAGGTGGAGTGGAGACCCAGTACTTC.

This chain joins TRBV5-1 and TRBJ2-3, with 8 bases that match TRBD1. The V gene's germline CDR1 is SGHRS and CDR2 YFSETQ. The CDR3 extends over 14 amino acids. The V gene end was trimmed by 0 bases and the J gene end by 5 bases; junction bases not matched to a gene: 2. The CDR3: CASSLGQGRDTQYF. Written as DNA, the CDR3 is TGCGCCAGCAGCTTGGGACAGGGGCGAGATACGCAGTATTTT.

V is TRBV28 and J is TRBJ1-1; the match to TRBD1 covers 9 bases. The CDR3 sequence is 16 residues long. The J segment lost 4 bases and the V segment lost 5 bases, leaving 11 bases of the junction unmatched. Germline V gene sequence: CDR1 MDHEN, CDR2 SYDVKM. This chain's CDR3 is CASSPPGTGTFTEAFF. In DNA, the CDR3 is TGTGCCAGCAGTCCTCCCGGGACAGGGACCTTCACTGAAGCTTTCTTT.

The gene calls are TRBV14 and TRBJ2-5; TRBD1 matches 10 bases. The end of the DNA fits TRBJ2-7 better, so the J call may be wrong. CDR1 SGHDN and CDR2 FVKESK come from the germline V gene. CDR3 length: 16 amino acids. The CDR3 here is CASSQLFGQGGSEQYF. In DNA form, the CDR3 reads TGTGCCAGCAGCCAATTATTTGGACAGGGGGGATCCGAGCAGTACTTC.

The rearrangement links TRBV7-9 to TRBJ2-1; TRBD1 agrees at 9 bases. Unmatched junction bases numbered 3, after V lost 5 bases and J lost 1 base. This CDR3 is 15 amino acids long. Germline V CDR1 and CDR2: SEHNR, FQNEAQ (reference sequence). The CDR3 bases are TGTGCCAGCAGCGCCGGGACAGGGTCCTACAATGAGCAGTTCTTC. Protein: CASSAGTGSYNEQFF.

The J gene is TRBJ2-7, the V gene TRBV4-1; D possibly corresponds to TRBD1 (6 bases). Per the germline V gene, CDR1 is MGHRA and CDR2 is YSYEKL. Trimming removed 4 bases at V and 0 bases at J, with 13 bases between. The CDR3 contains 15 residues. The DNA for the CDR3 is TGCGCCAGCAGCCGACTACAACAGGGCTCCTACGAGCAGTACTTC. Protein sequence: CASSRLQQGSYEQYF.